The 17 T cell receptor beta chains listed next were all sequenced from one sample in a study of blood T cell repertoires in COVID-19. Profiled with immunoSEQ multiplex PCR; TCRdb holds only in-frame clones, not every one. The sample lists under 300,000 clones; roughly 87% were seen once. Source material: PBMCs or T cells enriched from blood (not recorded which). All receptors derive from a young woman with acute COVID-19.

The rearrangement links TRBV3-1 (or the pseudogene TRBV3-2) to TRBJ1-5; D is uncertain. Trimming shortened V by 4 bases and J by 2 bases, and 18 bases separated the two germline ends. Looked up from germline, CDR1 is LGHDT and CDR2 is YNNKEL (reference sequence). The CDR3 sequence is 17 residues long. The CDR3 nucleotides read TGTGCCAGCAGCCCCCTAGTAGAAGGGAGGGGCAATCAGCCCCAGCATTTT. Its protein is CASSPLVEGRGNQPQHF.

The gene calls are TRBV12-3 or TRBV12-4 and TRBJ2-1; a weak D match, TRBD1 (5 bases). This CDR3 is 12 amino acids long. Between the trimmed V and J ends, which lost 6 bases and 11 bases, there was a span of 14 bases. CDR3 in amino acids: CASSQQVPQQFF. The CDR3 nucleotides are TGTGCCAGCAGCCAACAGGTACCTCAGCAGTTCTTC.

This clone was picked up one time. This chain uses TRBV6-4 with TRBJ1-2, with D unresolved. From germline, CDR1 is MRHNA and CDR2 SNTAGT. There are 15 residues in the CDR3. Trimming took off 11 bases at V and 3 bases at J, with 22 bases between the two ends. The DNA for the CDR3 is TGTGCCGGGTTCTTAGCAAGGGTGAGGGACTATGGCTACACCTTC. Its protein is CAGFLARVRDYGYTF.

The V gene is TRBV4-1, the J gene TRBJ2-5; possible D gene TRBD1, 5 bases. The CDR3 is 14 amino acids. Trimming took off 4 bases at V and 4 bases at J, with 13 bases between the two ends. CDR1 MGHRA and CDR2 YSYEKL come from the germline V gene. The CDR3 region is CASSLSPDTETQYF. CDR3 sequence (DNA): TGCGCCAGCAGCCTCAGCCCGGACACAGAGACCCAGTACTTC.

This clone was recorded once. This sequence joins TRBV2 and TRBJ2-3; 7 bases line up with TRBD1. CDR3 length: 14 residues. V was pared by 7 bases and J by 6 bases, with 10 bases of the junction left unmatched. Germline loops: CDR1 SNHLY, CDR2 FYNNEI. CDR3 in DNA: TGTGCCAGCAACTCGAGACAGGGTGTGGATACGCAGTATTTT. Its translation is CASNSRQGVDTQYF.

The rearrangement links TRBV7-9 to TRBJ2-2, with 8 bases identical to TRBD2. CDR3 length: 16 amino acids. The V gene's germline CDR1 is SEHNR and CDR2 FQNEAQ (reference sequence). J gave up 1 base and V 0 bases, and 1 base lay outside the gene matches. CDR3 DNA: TGTGCCAGCAGCTTAGCGAGCGGGGGGAACACCGGGGAGCTGTTTTTT. Protein sequence: CASSLASGGNTGELFF.

The V call is TRBV28, the J call TRBJ2-2, with TRBD1 as a possible D gene (6 bases). V lost 3 bases and J 6 bases, leaving 17 bases between the germline ends. The CDR3 runs 16 residues. Looked up from germline, CDR1 is MDHEN and CDR2 is SYDVKM. The CDR3 region has the DNA TGTGCCAGCAGTTTGCCCCCAGGGGTAGTTCCCGGGGAGCTGTTTTTT. As protein: CASSLPPGVVPGELFF.

This CDR3 reads CASSFQGRGDTEAFF. CDR3 nucleotide sequence: TGTGCCAGCAGTTTCCAGGGCAGGGGGGACACTGAAGCTTTCTTT. The chain joins TRBV28 to TRBJ1-1; 7 bases align to TRBD1. CDR3 length equals 15 residues. Looked up from germline, CDR1 is MDHEN and CDR2 is SYDVKM. V lost 3 bases to trimming and J lost 3 bases; unmatched junction nucleotides: 7.

The rearrangement links TRBV14 to TRBJ2-7; 10 bases are a match to TRBD2. J lost 2 bases, V lost 2 bases, and 3 bases had no gene match. CDR1 and CDR2 (germline): SGHDN, FVKESK. The CDR3 has 15 amino acids. The CDR3 is CASSQLAGAPYEQYF. DNA for the CDR3: TGTGCCAGCAGCCAACTAGCGGGAGCCCCCTACGAGCAGTACTTC.

This chain links TRBV9 with TRBJ1-6, with D unresolved. The CDR3 spans 13 residues. The V and J ends lost 0 bases and 9 bases respectively, with 7 bases between them. Germline lookup yields CDR1 SGDLS and CDR2 YYNGEE. Here the CDR3 DNA reads TGTGCCAGCAGCGTAGAGCTTGGTTCACCCCTCCACTTT. This gives the protein CASSVELGSPLHF.

This chain links TRBV20-1 with TRBJ2-7; 10 bases align to TRBD1. V dropped 3 bases and J dropped 5; count of bases not matched to a gene: 7. CDR3 length equals 14 residues. The V gene's germline CDR1 is DFQATT and CDR2 SNEGSKA (reference sequence). In DNA form, the CDR3 reads TGCAGTGCTAGTGGGGCGGGGACAGGGGACGAGCAGTACTTC. This translates into CSASGAGTGDEQYF.

This clone was seen more than once but under ten times. The chain employs TRBV4-1 and TRBJ2-3; D might be TRBD1 (5 bases). The CDR3 covers 15 residues. The germline CDR1 and CDR2 sequences are MGHRA and YSYEKL. The V gene lost 3 bases and the J gene lost 1 base, with 11 bases spanning the gap. The DNA for the CDR3 is TGCGCCAGCAGCCATGTATTCAGGGGCACAGATACGCAGTATTTT. Translated: CASSHVFRGTDTQYF.

This clone has only a few counts. The chain recombines TRBV19 with TRBJ2-6, with a tentative D call TRBD2 (5 bases). Germline V gene sequence: CDR1 LNHDA, CDR2 SQIVND (reference sequence). The ends were cut back, 3 bases at V and 0 bases at J, with 18 bases in the middle. CDR3 length: 19 amino acids. DNA for the CDR3: TGTGCCAGTAGTATCTCCCCGGGCGGGTCGAGCTCTGGGGCCAACGTCCTGACTTTC. Amino acid sequence: CASSISPGGSSSGANVLTF.

The V and J genes are TRBV11-2 and TRBJ1-2; D is undetermined. Germline values: CDR1 SGHAT, CDR2 FQNNGV. Trimming left V 5 bases short and J 6 bases short, with 19 bases between. The CDR3 consists of 15 residues. The CDR3 DNA reads TGTGCCAGCAGCACAATTCCCGACACCTCTAATGGCTACACCTTC. Its translation: CASSTIPDTSNGYTF.

This chain links TRBV28 with TRBJ1-2, with TRBD1 matching 10 bases. The CDR3 consists of 14 residues. V gave up 7 bases and J gave up 8 bases; unmatched junction bases: 10. The germline V gene has CDR1 MDHEN and CDR2 SYDVKM. CDR3 in amino acids: CASTGQGGLRGYTF. Written as DNA, the CDR3 is TGTGCCAGCACAGGACAGGGGGGACTTAGGGGCTACACCTTC.

The chain uses TRBV3-1 (or the pseudogene TRBV3-2) and TRBJ1-1, with D hard to call. V gave up 3 bases and J gave up 8 bases, with 16 bases separating them. CDR3 length: 14 residues. Looked up from germline, CDR1 is LGHDT and CDR2 is YNNKEL (reference sequence). The CDR3 reads CASSHHPDAGEAFF. CDR3 bases: TGTGCCAGCAGCCACCATCCCGACGCGGGGGAAGCTTTCTTT.

In this sample, this clone turned up once. This CDR3 is CASRGTGEETQYF. The CDR3 DNA reads as TGTGCCAGCCGAGGGACAGGAGAAGAGACCCAGTACTTC. This sequence joins TRBV12-3 or TRBV12-4 and TRBJ2-5, with 8 bases fitting TRBD1. V gave up 8 bases and J gave up 3 bases; unmatched junction bases: 5. The CDR3 runs to 13 residues.